What follows are 14 T cell receptor beta chains derived from one specimen sequenced in a study of long-term antiretroviral therapy in people with HIV. With survey level as its setting, the immunoSEQ assay was v3.0. Libraries were prepared by immunoSEQ multiplex PCR; TCRdb keeps only in-frame clonotypes and omits some of them. The sample yields 19,000 or so clones, about 81% seen once. The sample consisted of unsorted PBMCs, taken 0.3 years before starting antiretroviral therapy. The receptors come from a man between 50 and 59 years old with HIV.

V usage is TRBV10-3 and J usage is TRBJ1-4, with 9 positions matching TRBD1. Germline CDR1 and CDR2: ENHRY and SYGVKD. The V segment lost 3 bases and the J segment 7 bases; nucleotides outside the gene matches: 9. This CDR3 region has 16 residues. The CDR3 DNA is TGTGCCATCAGTGAATCGACAGGGGGGTCCGGTGAAAAACTGTTTTTT. Its translation: CAISESTGGSGEKLFF.

The chain has TRBV19 and TRBJ2-7; D may be TRBD2 (5 bases). The V gene lost 5 bases and the J gene lost 4 bases, with 21 bases spanning the gap. Germline CDR1 reads LNHDA; CDR2 reads SQIVND (reference sequence). The CDR3 contains 16 residues. The DNA of the CDR3 is TGTGCCAGTAGTCCCCCTGGTCCCAGGTCGGGGTACGAGCAGTACTTC. Amino acids: CASSPPGPRSGYEQYF.

This chain uses TRBV6-5 with TRBJ2-7; D remains unclear. V lost 5 bases, J lost 0 bases, and 14 bases lay in between. This CDR3 is built from 15 residues. CDR1 and CDR2 (germline): MNHEY, SVGAGI. CDR3 nucleotide sequence: TGTGCCAGCAGTCCAGCCAGCAGAGTCTCCTACGAGCAGTACTTC. It translates to CASSPASRVSYEQYF.

J is TRBJ2-6 and V is TRBV14; D possibly uses TRBD1 or TRBD2 (5 bases each). The CDR3 covers 20 residues. In germline, CDR1 is SGHDN, CDR2 FVKESK. V was clipped by 4 bases and J by 0 bases, with 22 bases between them. DNA of the CDR3: TGTGCCAGCAGCCGAGGCTGGGGGAGCAGGTTCACCTCTGGGGCCAACGTCCTGACTTTC. It specifies CASSRGWGSRFTSGANVLTF.

This clone was seen only a few times. V usage is TRBV10-3 and J usage is TRBJ1-1; TRBD1 aligns across 7 bases. CDR1 and CDR2 (germline): ENHRY, SYGVKD. The CDR3 spans 13 residues. J gave up 5 bases and V 7 bases, and 7 bases lay outside the gene matches. This CDR3 is CAINRQGGTEAFF. The CDR3 DNA reads as TGTGCCATCAACCGACAGGGAGGGACTGAAGCTTTCTTT.

The CDR3 DNA sequence: TGTGCCAGCAGCGGACTAACTAATGAAAAACTGTTTTTT. This sequence encodes CASSGLTNEKLFF. This rearrangement joins TRBV2 to TRBJ1-4; D is unresolved. This CDR3 is 13 amino acids long. Trimming took 6 bases from V and 1 from J, leaving 6 bases between them. Germline V gene data show CDR1 as SNHLY and CDR2 as FYNNEI.

This clone has a single count. The V gene is TRBV25-1, the J gene TRBJ2-7, with 7 bases fitting TRBD1. Losses at the gene ends were 4 bases for V and 2 bases for J; bases not matched to a gene: 8. CDR1 and CDR2 (germline): MGHDK, SYGVNS. The CDR3 totals 15 residues. This CDR3 reads CASSAGTDLPYEQYF. The CDR3 bases are TGTGCCAGCAGTGCGGGGACAGACCTTCCCTACGAGCAGTACTTC.

This clone is large in the sample. The junction shows a germline mismatch at one end, possibly a read error. This rearrangement joins TRBV5-1 to TRBJ2-7; 9 positions agree with TRBD2. CDR1 and CDR2 from the germline V gene are SGHRS and YFSETQ. The CDR3 loop spans 13 amino acids. The chain's CDR3 is CASRLDLAGEQYF. The CDR3, as DNA: TGCGCCAGCCGCTTGGACCTAGCGGGGGAGCAGTACTTC.

The table lists this clone with a few counts. The chain recombines TRBV7-2 with TRBJ2-5; D is undetermined. Germline V lookup: CDR1 SGHTA, CDR2 FQGNSA. Trimming cost V 6 bases and J 0 bases, with 5 bases left between them. CDR3 size: 12 residues. CDR3 residues: CASSPYQETQYF. The DNA of the CDR3 is TGTGCCAGCAGTCCATACCAAGAGACCCAGTACTTC.

The rearrangement links TRBV29-1 to TRBJ1-2; D remains ambiguous. CDR1 is SQVTM, CDR2 ANQGSEA, per germline. V lost 2 bases and J 5 bases, leaving 9 bases between the germline ends. This CDR3 spans 12 amino acids. CDR3 coding DNA: TGCAGCGTTGAAAAAGGTATATATGGCTACACCTTC. Amino acid sequence: CSVEKGIYGYTF.

This clone turned up a few times. The genes are TRBV29-1 and TRBJ1-5, with D unclear. V gave up 3 bases and J gave up 6 bases, with 9 bases separating them. Germline values: CDR1 SQVTM, CDR2 ANQGSEA. This CDR3 has 12 residues. Here the CDR3 reads CSVDEGSQPQHF. The CDR3 nucleotides are TGCAGCGTTGATGAAGGGAGTCAGCCCCAGCATTTT.

V and J are TRBV19 and TRBJ1-1; 8 nucleotides line up with TRBD1. V lost 3 bases, J lost 4 bases, and 7 bases stayed unmatched. In germline, CDR1 is LNHDA, CDR2 SQIVND (reference sequence). The CDR3 sequence is 15 residues long. The CDR3 bases are TGTGCCAGTAGTATCCAACAGGGGGAGAGCACTGAAGCTTTCTTT. Translation gives CASSIQQGESTEAFF.

The chain has TRBV7-9 and TRBJ1-2; D might be TRBD1 (5 bases). CDR3 length equals 14 residues. Germline values: CDR1 SEHNR, CDR2 FQNEAQ (reference sequence). The ends were cut back, 2 bases at V and 5 bases at J, with 12 bases in the middle. CDR3 coding DNA: TGTGCCAGCAGCTTACCCCCGACAGTGTATGGCTACACCTTC. This encodes CASSLPPTVYGYTF. The full variable domain, its missing parts supplied by reference TRBV7-9 and TRBJ1-2, is DTGVSQNPRHKITKRGQNVTFRCDPISEHNRLYWYRQTLGQGPEFLTYFQNEAQLEKSRLLSDRFSAERPKGSFSTLEIQRTEQGDSAMYLCASSLPPTVYGYTFGSGTRLTVV.

J is TRBJ2-3 and V is TRBV5-5, with no clear D. The CDR3 consists of 14 residues. The germline CDR1 and CDR2 sequences are SGHKS and YYEKEE (reference sequence). V was cut by 4 bases and J by 0 bases, with 9 bases left in between. CDR3 sequence: CASSPKLSTDTQYF. The CDR3 DNA sequence: TGTGCCAGCAGCCCGAAGTTGAGCACAGATACGCAGTATTTT.